The entry below gives a single T cell receptor beta chain sequence along with its context. Its specificity is not known. This entry is derived from a study of STAT5B mutations in CD4+ large granular lymphocyte leukemia. Overall study: The CDR3 'QG' motif was associated with a particular HLA allele among healthy donors. General observations from the study: Top patient clones used TRBV06 genes more often: 8/27 versus 2/35 in controls. Patient CD4-sorted repertoires stayed more clonal than healthy ones after leukemic-clone removal.

Original processing methods: The detection floor for productive clonotype frequency was 2.59 x 10-5. Sequencing was performed with immunoSEQ multiplex PCR; in TCRdb, only in-frame clones are kept and a portion is missing. That table gives V, J and clone size, and the DNA gave D and trimming. The sample gives 20,000 to 25,000 clones, approximately 79% of which show up once; less than 0.85% is in the top ten. The germline CDR1 and CDR2 sequences are SGHAT and FQDESV (reference sequence). V lost 3 bases and J lost 3; bases outside the gene matches: 6. There are 15 residues in the CDR3. The sequencing input was CD4+ T cells from blood buffy coats. The chain uses TRBV11-1 and TRBJ2-3; 7 bases are a match to TRBD1. The TCR originated in a human donor in good health. CDR3 sequence reads: CASSFSGQETDTQYF. In DNA form, the CDR3 reads TGTGCCAGCAGCTTCTCCGGACAGGAGACAGATACGCAGTATTTT.